These T cell receptor beta chains were read from a single sample in a study of blood T cell repertoires in COVID-19. Produced via immunoSEQ multiplex PCR; TCRdb's table is partial and in-frame only. This sample has about 120,000 clones; roughly 85% occur once, and the top ten carry about 6.9%. The material sequenced was peripheral blood. These receptors were collected from a man older than 75 with active or convalescent COVID-19. The CDR3 runs from the conserved cysteine through the conserved F or W. A D gene is named only where the DNA matches it firmly. The size of a clone is reported for some rows only, either as once, few or many, or as a class for expanded clones.

clone_size	v_call	d_call	j_call	cdr3_nt	cdr3_aa
-	TRBV5-1	-	TRBJ2-2	TGCGCCAGCACCCCCGGGCGGGGAGCAGCCGGGGAGCTGTTTTTT	CASTPGRGAAGELFF
-	TRBV28	TRBD1	TRBJ1-6	TGTGCCGGATCGGCCGGGACAGGGGATTCACCCCTCCACTTT	CAGSAGTGDSPLHF
once	TRBV25-1	TRBD1	TRBJ2-5	TGTGCCAGCAGGGGACAGGGGGCGTTGGAGACCCAGTACTTC	CASRGQGALETQYF
-	TRBV7-2	-	TRBJ2-5	TGTGCCAGCAGCATACAGGGGGGGTTTCAAGAGACCCAGTACTTC	CASSIQGGFQETQYF
-	TRBV7-3	-	TRBJ2-1	TGTGCCAGCAGCTTACAAGCGTCCTACAATGAGCAGTTCTTC	CASSLQASYNEQFF
-	TRBV15	-	TRBJ1-5	TGTGCCACCAGCAGAGACAGGGATAGCAATCAGCCCCAGCATTTT	CATSRDRDSNQPQHF
-	TRBV7-8	TRBD2	TRBJ2-5	TGTGCCAGCACCCCCTGGTTTCAAGAGCGGGGGTCAGAGACCCAGTACTTC	CASTPWFQERGSETQYF
-	TRBV18	TRBD1	TRBJ1-1	TGTGCCAGCTCACCATTTGGGACAGGTAACACTGAAGCTTTCTTT	CASSPFGTGNTEAFF
-	TRBV6-4	-	TRBJ1-5	TGTGCCAGCAGTGCCTCAAGAGGGTTCCATCAGCCCCAGCATTTT	CASSASRGFHQPQHF
once	TRBV4-3	-	TRBJ1-2	TGCGCCAGCAGCCAAGGCGGAGCGTTGGGCTACACCTTC	CASSQGGALGYTF
-	TRBV6-5	TRBD2	TRBJ2-7	TGTGCCAGCAGTTCAAGAAGTAGCGGGGGTTACGAGCAGTACTTC	CASSSRSSGGYEQYF
-	TRBV12-3/TRBV12-4	-	TRBJ2-7	TGTGCCAGGAAGGGGGTGCAGTACTTC	CARKGVQYF
-	TRBV28	-	TRBJ2-3	TGTGCCAGCAGTTTAAGGGGTTATGGTACAGATACGCAGTATTTT	CASSLRGYGTDTQYF
-	TRBV7-7	TRBD1	TRBJ2-5	TGTGCCAGCAGCTTAACGGGGGGACAGGGCGAAGAGACCCAGTACTTC	CASSLTGGQGEETQYF
-	TRBV5-1	-	TRBJ1-1	TGCGCCAGCAGCTCCACCGGGGGTTGGAACACTGAAGCTTTCTTT	CASSSTGGWNTEAFF
-	TRBV5-6	TRBD1	TRBJ1-6	TGTGCCAGCAGCTGGGGGACAGGAGATAATTCACCCCTCCACTTT	CASSWGTGDNSPLHF
few	TRBV23-1	-	TRBJ2-5	TGCGCCAGCAGTCAATCGAACAGCAAAGAGACCCAGTACTTC	CASSQSNSKETQYF
-	TRBV20-1	TRBD2	TRBJ2-2	TGCAGTGCTAGTCCAGGGAGGGTACGCACCGGGGAGCTGTTTTTT	CSASPGRVRTGELFF
-	TRBV29-1	TRBD1	TRBJ2-7	TGCAGCGCATCAAGTGGGACAGGGAGCCACGAGCAGTACTTC	CSASSGTGSHEQYF
many	TRBV19	-	TRBJ2-5	TGTGCCAGTAGTCGCGGGACCCTGGAGACCCAGTACTTC	CASSRGTLETQYF
-	TRBV7-8	TRBD2	TRBJ2-3	TGTGCCAGCAGCTCCGGTAGCGGGGGACATAGCACAGATACGCAGTATTTT	CASSSGSGGHSTDTQYF
-	TRBV6-6	TRBD1	TRBJ2-2	TGTGCCAGCAGAGACAGGGCAAACACCGGGGAGCTGTTTTTT	CASRDRANTGELFF
-	TRBV7-8	-	TRBJ1-6	TGTGCCAGCAGCCCCCAACCCGGAGACTATAATTCACCCCTCCACTTT	CASSPQPGDYNSPLHF
-	TRBV20-1	-	TRBJ2-2	TGCAGTGCTAGTCGAAATGGGGGCCGCCCAAACACCGGGGAGCTGTTTTTT	CSASRNGGRPNTGELFF
-	TRBV28	TRBD1	TRBJ1-2	TGTGCCAGCAGTAAGACAGGGGGCGCCGGCTATGGCTACACCTTC	CASSKTGGAGYGYTF
once	TRBV28	-	TRBJ1-1	TGTGCCAGCAGTTCGGGGGGGATCAACACTGAAGCTTTCTTT	CASSSGGINTEAFF
-	TRBV3-1/TRBV3-2	TRBD1	TRBJ1-2	TGTGCCAGCACCCTCCAGACAGGGGGCGGAGGGTATGGCTACACCTTC	CASTLQTGGGGYGYTF
once	TRBV5-1	-	TRBJ2-2	TGCGCCAGCAGCTTGGGCCTAAACACCGGGGAGCTGTTTTTT	CASSLGLNTGELFF